These T cell receptor beta chains were read from a single sample in a study of T cells after yellow fever vaccination. TCRdb itself ran the 5' RACE reads through MiXCR, one entry per CDR3 protein. The data hold more than 90,000 distinct CDR3 sequences, with 8.4% observed a single time. The sample here was CD8+ T cells sorted from PBMCs, taken 45 days after the yellow fever booster vaccination. These receptors were collected from a young man who received the YFV17D yellow fever vaccine. CDR3s include the opening cysteine and the closing phenylalanine or tryptophan. D genes are given only for firm matches. For some rows the clone size is stated as once, few or many, or as a class when expanded; others skip it.

clone size: -; D gene: -; J gene: TRBJ1-1; V gene: TRBV2; CDR3 DNA: TGTGCCAGCAGTGACTGGGAGATGAACACTGAAGCTTTCTTT; CDR3 protein: CASSDWEMNTEAFF
clone size: -; D gene: -; J gene: TRBJ2-2; V gene: TRBV7-9; CDR3 DNA: TGTGCCAGCAGCCCAGGGGTCAAACACACCGGGGAGCTGTTTTTT; CDR3 protein: CASSPGVKHTGELFF
clone size: many; D gene: TRBD2; J gene: TRBJ2-3; V gene: TRBV15; CDR3 DNA: TGTGCCACCAGCAGAGATATAAGCGGGAGTAGCACAGATACGCAGTATTTT; CDR3 protein: CATSRDISGSSTDTQYF
clone size: few; D gene: TRBD2; J gene: TRBJ2-1; V gene: TRBV27; CDR3 DNA: TGTGCCAGCAGTCAACTAGCGGGCACCCATGAGCAGTTCTTC; CDR3 protein: CASSQLAGTHEQFF
clone size: many; D gene: TRBD2; J gene: TRBJ2-7; V gene: TRBV12-3/TRBV12-4; CDR3 DNA: TGTGCCAGCAGTCCCGGGACTAGGATCTACGAGCAGTACTTC; CDR3 protein: CASSPGTRIYEQYF
clone size: many; D gene: -; J gene: TRBJ2-1; V gene: TRBV15; CDR3 DNA: TGTGCCACCAGCAGAGATTTCTTAGCCAACTACAATGAGCAGTTCTTC; CDR3 protein: CATSRDFLANYNEQFF
clone size: many; D gene: TRBD1; J gene: TRBJ1-1; V gene: TRBV5-1; CDR3 DNA: TGCGCCAGCAGGGGGACAGCAGGGAAAGCTTTCTTT; CDR3 protein: CASRGTAGKAFF
clone size: many; D gene: -; J gene: TRBJ2-3; V gene: TRBV5-1; CDR3 DNA: TGCGCCAGCAGCTTGGCTCCCGATGCTACAGATACGCAGTATTTT; CDR3 protein: CASSLAPDATDTQYF
clone size: once; D gene: -; J gene: TRBJ1-5; V gene: TRBV27; CDR3 DNA: TGTGCCAGCAAAGGACAACTTATTCAGCCCCAGCATTTT; CDR3 protein: CASKGQLIQPQHF
clone size: many; D gene: TRBD2; J gene: TRBJ2-1; V gene: TRBV5-6; CDR3 DNA: TGTGCCAGCAGTATTGACCCGCCGGGGACTAGTATAAATGAGCAGTTCTTC; CDR3 protein: CASSIDPPGTSINEQFF
clone size: few; D gene: -; J gene: TRBJ2-7; V gene: TRBV3-1; CDR3 DNA: TGTGCCAGCAGCCCCTTCCCCGGACAGGGAGGGGTCTCCTACGAGCAGTACTTC; CDR3 protein: CASSPFPGQGGVSYEQYF
clone size: few; D gene: -; J gene: TRBJ2-1; V gene: TRBV30; CDR3 DNA: TGTGCCTGGAGTTGGGGCCCCTACAATGAGCAGTTCTTC; CDR3 protein: CAWSWGPYNEQFF
clone size: many; D gene: -; J gene: TRBJ1-4; V gene: TRBV10-2; CDR3 DNA: TGCGCCAGCAGTGAGTATGAAGAGGATGAAAAACTGTTTTTT; CDR3 protein: CASSEYEEDEKLFF
clone size: many; D gene: TRBD1; J gene: TRBJ2-5; V gene: TRBV13; CDR3 DNA: TGTGCCAGTGGGACAGGGCAAGAGACCCAGTACTTC; CDR3 protein: CASGTGQETQYF
clone size: many; D gene: TRBD1; J gene: TRBJ2-3; V gene: TRBV5-1; CDR3 DNA: TGCGCCAGCAGCTCGACAGGGGCCAGCACAGATACGCAGTATTTT; CDR3 protein: CASSSTGASTDTQYF
clone size: many; D gene: TRBD1; J gene: TRBJ2-7; V gene: TRBV29-1; CDR3 DNA: TGCAGCGTAGCCGGGACAGGGCATTACGAGCAGTACTTC; CDR3 protein: CSVAGTGHYEQYF
clone size: medium-sized; D gene: -; J gene: TRBJ2-2; V gene: TRBV9; CDR3 DNA: TGTGCCAGCACCAAACGACCCGGGGAGGTATCGAACACCGGGGAGCTGTTTTTT; CDR3 protein: CASTKRPGEVSNTGELFF
clone size: many; D gene: -; J gene: TRBJ2-5; V gene: TRBV5-1; CDR3 DNA: TGCGCCAGCAGCAACGAGGTTTTGCGAGAGACCCAGTACTTC; CDR3 protein: CASSNEVLRETQYF
clone size: many; D gene: -; J gene: TRBJ2-7; V gene: TRBV29-1; CDR3 DNA: TGCAGCGTTATCTCCAAGTCTACCTACGAGCAGTACTTC; CDR3 protein: CSVISKSTYEQYF
clone size: few; D gene: TRBD2; J gene: TRBJ2-7; V gene: TRBV13; CDR3 DNA: TGTGCCAGCAGCTCGACTAGCGGGGGGTCCTACGAGCAGTACTTC; CDR3 protein: CASSSTSGGSYEQYF
clone size: few; D gene: -; J gene: TRBJ2-5; V gene: TRBV6-2/TRBV6-3; CDR3 DNA: TGTGCCAGCCGCGAAAGGGACGACCAAGAGACCCAGTACTTC; CDR3 protein: CASRERDDQETQYF
clone size: many; D gene: -; J gene: TRBJ2-1; V gene: TRBV4-1; CDR3 DNA: TGCGCCAGCAGCCTTCTCGACCTAGGGCGGGAGCAGTTCTTC; CDR3 protein: CASSLLDLGREQFF
clone size: few; D gene: -; J gene: TRBJ2-2; V gene: TRBV6-2/TRBV6-3; CDR3 DNA: TGTGCCAGCAGCCTAAGCCCAGGGGCGAACACCGGGGAGCTGTTTTTT; CDR3 protein: CASSLSPGANTGELFF
clone size: many; D gene: TRBD1; J gene: TRBJ2-7; V gene: TRBV29-1; CDR3 DNA: TGCAGCGTCGGGACAGGGGACCACGAGCAGTACTTC; CDR3 protein: CSVGTGDHEQYF
clone size: -; D gene: -; J gene: TRBJ1-6; V gene: TRBV7-9; CDR3 DNA: TGTGCCAGCAGCTTAGATCCGGGGTCACCCCTCCACTTT; CDR3 protein: CASSLDPGSPLHF
clone size: -; D gene: -; J gene: TRBJ2-7; V gene: TRBV27; CDR3 DNA: TGTGCCAGCAGTTTCGGTCCTACCCCCTACGAGCAGTACTTC; CDR3 protein: CASSFGPTPYEQYF
clone size: -; D gene: -; J gene: TRBJ1-5; V gene: TRBV4-3; CDR3 DNA: TGCGCCAGCAGCCAAGATTACCCCCTCCAGGAGAATCAGCCCCAGCATTTT; CDR3 protein: CASSQDYPLQENQPQHF
clone size: many; D gene: -; J gene: TRBJ2-3; V gene: TRBV29-1; CDR3 DNA: TGCAGCGTTGGGGGGGCACACTTCACAGATACGCAGTATTTT; CDR3 protein: CSVGGAHFTDTQYF
clone size: many; D gene: -; J gene: TRBJ1-6; V gene: TRBV9; CDR3 DNA: TGTGCCAGCAGCGTAGAGAACCGGGCGAATTCACCCCTCCACTTT; CDR3 protein: CASSVENRANSPLHF
clone size: few; D gene: -; J gene: TRBJ2-5; V gene: TRBV4-2; CDR3 DNA: TGTGCCAGCAGTTTAGAGGAGTACCAAGAGACCCAGTACTTC; CDR3 protein: CASSLEEYQETQYF
clone size: many; D gene: -; J gene: TRBJ2-7; V gene: TRBV7-2; CDR3 DNA: TGTGCCAGCAGCTGGACCATCCTCTACGAGCAGTACTTC; CDR3 protein: CASSWTILYEQYF
clone size: few; D gene: -; J gene: TRBJ2-7; V gene: TRBV6-6; CDR3 DNA: TGTGCCAGCAGTCTCGGGAGTGGGGACGAGCAGTACTTC; CDR3 protein: CASSLGSGDEQYF
clone size: many; D gene: -; J gene: TRBJ2-1; V gene: TRBV2; CDR3 DNA: TGTGCCAGCAGCTGGGAGTTCTTC; CDR3 protein: CASSWEFF
clone size: many; D gene: -; J gene: TRBJ2-5; V gene: TRBV29-1; CDR3 DNA: TGCAGCGTTGGGGTGTCAGGGGTATCTCAAGAGACCCAGTACTTC; CDR3 protein: CSVGVSGVSQETQYF
clone size: many; D gene: TRBD1; J gene: TRBJ2-7; V gene: TRBV5-1; CDR3 DNA: TGCGCCAGCAGCTACCGGGACAGCGCGTACGAGCAGTACTTC; CDR3 protein: CASSYRDSAYEQYF
clone size: many; D gene: -; J gene: TRBJ2-7; V gene: TRBV19; CDR3 DNA: TGTGCCAGTAGTATAGGGGGACAAACCTACGAGCAGTACTTC; CDR3 protein: CASSIGGQTYEQYF
clone size: many; D gene: TRBD2; J gene: TRBJ2-1; V gene: TRBV9; CDR3 DNA: TGTGCCAGCAGCCCCCGCGGGGCGGGAGGGCCAGTTGAGCAGTTCTTC; CDR3 protein: CASSPRGAGGPVEQFF
clone size: many; D gene: -; J gene: TRBJ1-1; V gene: TRBV12-3/TRBV12-4; CDR3 DNA: TGTGCCAGCAGTTATGTAGGGGATAACACTGAAGCTTTCTTT; CDR3 protein: CASSYVGDNTEAFF
clone size: -; D gene: TRBD1; J gene: TRBJ2-7; V gene: TRBV6-1; CDR3 DNA: TGTGCCAGCGGGACAGGGGGTCTCAACGAGCAGTACTTC; CDR3 protein: CASGTGGLNEQYF
clone size: -; D gene: TRBD2; J gene: TRBJ2-1; V gene: TRBV4-3; CDR3 DNA: TGCGCCAGCAGCCAATATTACCTAGCGGAATACAATGAGCAGTTCTTC; CDR3 protein: CASSQYYLAEYNEQFF